This is a list of T cell receptor beta chains from one sample in a study of T cell responses to AZD1222 COVID-19 vaccine. Only in-frame clones appear in the TCRdb table, and some are missing; sequencing was by immunoSEQ multiplex PCR. The sample lists around 140,000 clones; about 93% were seen once. Sequenced material: peripheral blood, taken on day 0 of AZD1222 vaccination. All receptors derive from an adult in good health. Each CDR3 is given with its conserved first and last residue. Fields, in order: V gene, J gene, CDR3 protein.

V gene: TRBV2; J gene: TRBJ1-6; CDR3 protein: CASSFVSNPTYNSPLHF
V gene: TRBV6-1; J gene: TRBJ1-1; CDR3 protein: CASSELAGTQAFF
V gene: TRBV5-4; J gene: TRBJ1-2; CDR3 protein: CASNLGGNYGYTF
V gene: TRBV6-6; J gene: TRBJ2-7; CDR3 protein: CASRTTVGGEQYF
V gene: TRBV19; J gene: TRBJ1-3; CDR3 protein: CASSQGAGNTIYF
V gene: TRBV11-2; J gene: TRBJ2-7; CDR3 protein: CASSSQGKTEQYF
V gene: TRBV5-1; J gene: TRBJ1-1; CDR3 protein: CASTPGRVNTEAFF
V gene: TRBV30; J gene: TRBJ1-1; CDR3 protein: CAWSGLGEAFF
V gene: TRBV5-4; J gene: TRBJ2-7; CDR3 protein: CASSLGASTYEQYF
V gene: TRBV5-1; J gene: TRBJ2-7; CDR3 protein: CASRWGPSSYEQYF
V gene: TRBV27; J gene: TRBJ2-7; CDR3 protein: CASSPQDDSFPYEQYF
V gene: TRBV2; J gene: TRBJ2-2; CDR3 protein: CASSGVSNTGELFF
V gene: TRBV6-2/TRBV6-3; J gene: TRBJ2-7; CDR3 protein: CASSRDRSYEQYF
V gene: TRBV10-3; J gene: TRBJ2-7; CDR3 protein: CAIRPDTAYEQYF
V gene: TRBV16; J gene: TRBJ1-3; CDR3 protein: CASSRGRSSGNTIYF
V gene: TRBV4-2; J gene: TRBJ2-5; CDR3 protein: CASSQAPLTGATKTQYF
V gene: TRBV7-9; J gene: TRBJ1-5; CDR3 protein: CASSLSGYQPQHF
V gene: TRBV2; J gene: TRBJ1-2; CDR3 protein: CASGDIRDYGYTF
V gene: TRBV11-2; J gene: TRBJ1-1; CDR3 protein: CASSPRPGANTEAFF
V gene: TRBV5-1; J gene: TRBJ2-1; CDR3 protein: CASRELAYNEQFF
V gene: TRBV10-1; J gene: TRBJ2-3; CDR3 protein: CASSEAERGDGTDTQYF
V gene: TRBV7-8; J gene: TRBJ2-7; CDR3 protein: CASSLGDRVHEQYF
V gene: TRBV14; J gene: TRBJ2-3; CDR3 protein: CASSQIHGSDTQYF
V gene: TRBV11-3; J gene: TRBJ2-2; CDR3 protein: CASSFSTVTGELFF
V gene: TRBV27; J gene: TRBJ2-3; CDR3 protein: CASSARLRGADTQYF
V gene: TRBV13; J gene: TRBJ2-1; CDR3 protein: CASSSQGFYNEQFF
V gene: TRBV30; J gene: TRBJ2-2; CDR3 protein: CAWSVQGKLTGELFF
V gene: TRBV11-3; J gene: TRBJ2-7; CDR3 protein: CASSGSDRGHGYEQYF
V gene: TRBV12-3/TRBV12-4; J gene: TRBJ2-1; CDR3 protein: CASSLGTEQFF
V gene: TRBV27; J gene: TRBJ1-1; CDR3 protein: CASSPRARNNTEAFF
V gene: TRBV2; J gene: TRBJ2-3; CDR3 protein: CASSRTGSTDTQYF
V gene: TRBV18; J gene: TRBJ1-3; CDR3 protein: CASSPFQPDTHSGNTIYF
V gene: TRBV4-3; J gene: TRBJ2-7; CDR3 protein: CASSQTGTPYEQYF
V gene: TRBV10-3; J gene: TRBJ1-4; CDR3 protein: CAISEGTTNEKLFF
V gene: TRBV11-2; J gene: TRBJ2-3; CDR3 protein: CASSLDIQGRGNTDTQYF
V gene: TRBV29-1; J gene: TRBJ2-1; CDR3 protein: CSVAGGSYNEQFF
V gene: TRBV6-5; J gene: TRBJ1-2; CDR3 protein: CASSPQGANYGYTF
V gene: TRBV5-1; J gene: TRBJ1-1; CDR3 protein: CASSLMGNTEAFF
V gene: TRBV19; J gene: TRBJ1-1; CDR3 protein: CASTDSWNTEAFF
V gene: TRBV10-3; J gene: TRBJ1-2; CDR3 protein: CAISEGGRSGYTF
V gene: TRBV19; J gene: TRBJ2-5; CDR3 protein: CASSVGLSQETQYF
V gene: TRBV11-2; J gene: TRBJ2-3; CDR3 protein: CASSLYRAAFTDTQYF
V gene: TRBV5-4; J gene: TRBJ2-7; CDR3 protein: CASSLDARGRSSAYEQYF
V gene: TRBV4-3; J gene: TRBJ1-1; CDR3 protein: CASSHRTGPNTEAFF
V gene: TRBV4-1; J gene: TRBJ2-7; CDR3 protein: CASSQTQGSSYEQYF
V gene: TRBV20-1; J gene: TRBJ2-1; CDR3 protein: CSASRGDEQFF
V gene: TRBV3-1/TRBV3-2; J gene: TRBJ2-1; CDR3 protein: CASSQWLRTGENEQFF
V gene: TRBV7-2; J gene: TRBJ1-1; CDR3 protein: CASSIGPYMNTEAFF
V gene: TRBV3-1/TRBV3-2; J gene: TRBJ1-3; CDR3 protein: CASSQAPGDGNTIYF
V gene: TRBV5-8; J gene: TRBJ1-5; CDR3 protein: CASSLEFWGTDNQPQHF
V gene: TRBV7-9; J gene: TRBJ1-2; CDR3 protein: CASSRNHDRGGYTF
V gene: TRBV18; J gene: TRBJ1-6; CDR3 protein: CASSPSSGQNNSPLHF
V gene: TRBV10-3; J gene: TRBJ1-2; CDR3 protein: CAISESGLNYGYTF
V gene: TRBV28; J gene: TRBJ1-5; CDR3 protein: CASSFNSRNNQPQHF
V gene: TRBV30; J gene: TRBJ1-5; CDR3 protein: CAWSLGGNQPQHF
V gene: TRBV3-1/TRBV3-2; J gene: TRBJ2-3; CDR3 protein: CASSQALYTDTQYF
V gene: TRBV10-3; J gene: TRBJ2-7; CDR3 protein: CAISDVAGEYEQYF
V gene: TRBV6-5; J gene: TRBJ1-1; CDR3 protein: CASSYVGYNTEAFF
V gene: TRBV29-1; J gene: TRBJ2-7; CDR3 protein: CSVVRGEQYF